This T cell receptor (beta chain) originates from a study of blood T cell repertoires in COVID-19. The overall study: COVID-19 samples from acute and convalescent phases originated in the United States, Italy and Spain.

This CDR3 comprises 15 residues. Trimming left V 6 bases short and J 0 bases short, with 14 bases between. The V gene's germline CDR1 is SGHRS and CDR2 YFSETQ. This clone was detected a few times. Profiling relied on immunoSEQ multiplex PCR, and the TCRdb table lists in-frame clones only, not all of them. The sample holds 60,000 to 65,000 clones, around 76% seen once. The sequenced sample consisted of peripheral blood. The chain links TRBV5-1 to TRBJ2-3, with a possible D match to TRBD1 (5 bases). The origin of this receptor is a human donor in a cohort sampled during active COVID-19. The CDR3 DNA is TGCGCCAGCACGTCTAGAACAGGTAGCACAGATACGCAGTATTTT. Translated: CASTSRTGSTDTQYF.